This T cell receptor (beta chain) emerged from a study of shared clonotypes between healthy human individuals. The study's findings and limits: Naive CD4 clonotype sharing across several donors was approximately 5%. As a rule, naive subsets had a larger estimated richness than memory subsets.

Germline CDR1 and CDR2: SGDLS and YYNGEE. CDR3 length: 14 residues. The V end lost 0 bases, the J end lost 0 bases, and 4 bases lay between the germline ends. Naive CD8 cells lacked CD45RO, underwent positive selection for CCR7 and left out terminally differentiated effector memory CD45RA+ cells. All the donors were Caucasian adults who lived in Nashville, Tennessee. Only in-frame clones appear in the TCRdb table, and some are missing; sequencing was by immunoSEQ multiplex PCR. Of millions of clones listed, around 96% are singletons. Concerning this clone: Its target is not known. In the same sample, other DNA sequences code for this CDR3.

The chain recombines TRBV9 with TRBJ1-3; no clear D. The source is a man between 18 and 35 years old in good health. Sample: naive CD8+ T cells sorted from blood. CDR3 in amino acids: CASSVGASGNTIYF. For the CDR3, the DNA is TGTGCCAGCAGCGTAGGGGCCTCTGGAAACACCATATATTTT. Complete variable domain (other parts from reference TRBV9 and TRBJ1-3): DSGVTQTPKHLITATGQRVTLRCSPRSGDLSVYWYQQSLDQGLQFLIQYYNGEERAKGNILERFSAQQFPDLHSELNLSSLELGDSALYFCASSVGASGNTIYFGEGSWLTVV.